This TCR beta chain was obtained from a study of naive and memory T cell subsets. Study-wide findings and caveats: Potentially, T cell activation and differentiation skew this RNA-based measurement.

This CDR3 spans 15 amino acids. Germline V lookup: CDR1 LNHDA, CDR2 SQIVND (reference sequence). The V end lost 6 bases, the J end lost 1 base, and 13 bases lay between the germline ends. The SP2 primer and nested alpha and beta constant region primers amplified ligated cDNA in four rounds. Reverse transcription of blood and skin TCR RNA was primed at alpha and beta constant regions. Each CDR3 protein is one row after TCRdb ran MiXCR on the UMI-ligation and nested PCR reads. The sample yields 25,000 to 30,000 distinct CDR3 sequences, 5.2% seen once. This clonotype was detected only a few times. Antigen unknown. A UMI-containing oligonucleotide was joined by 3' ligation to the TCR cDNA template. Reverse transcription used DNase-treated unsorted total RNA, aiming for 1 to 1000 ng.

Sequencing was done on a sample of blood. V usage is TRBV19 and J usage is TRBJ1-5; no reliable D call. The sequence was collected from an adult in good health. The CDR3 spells CASRTTSGSNQPQHF. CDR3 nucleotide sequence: TGTGCCAGTAGAACCACTTCTGGGAGCAATCAGCCCCAGCATTTT. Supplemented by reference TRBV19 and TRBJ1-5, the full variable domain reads DGGITQSPKYLFRKEGQNVTLSCEQNLNHDAMYWYRQDPGQGLRLIYYSQIVNDFQKGDIAEGYSVSREKKESFPLTVTSAQKNPTAFYLCASRTTSGSNQPQHFGDGTRLSIL.